This is a list of T cell receptor beta chains from one sample in a study of cytomegalovirus exposure and HLA in healthy donors. Produced via immunoSEQ multiplex PCR; TCRdb's table is partial and in-frame only. The repertoire includes 90,000 to 130,000 clones, 88% of them detected once, and approximately 1.5% sits in the top ten. The sequenced sample consisted of PBMCs. The receptors come from a woman aged 25-40 years in good health and CMV-seropositive. The CDR3 runs from the conserved cysteine through the conserved F or W. A D gene is named only where the DNA matches it firmly. Rows give clone size only sometimes, using once, few, many, or a class for an expanded clone.

j_gene | v_gene | d_gene | abundance | CDR3aa | CDR3nt
TRBJ1-1 | TRBV7-3 | TRBD1 | . | CASSDSRDSTEAFF | TGTGCCAGCAGCGACTCCAGGGACAGCACTGAAGCTTTCTTT
TRBJ1-1 | TRBV7-2 | . | . | CASSSRPGSGTEAFF | TGTGCCAGCAGCTCAAGACCAGGGTCCGGCACTGAAGCTTTCTTT
TRBJ2-5 | TRBV2 | TRBD1 | few | CASSTTGVPQETQYF | TGTGCCAGCAGTACTACAGGGGTCCCCCAAGAGACCCAGTACTTC
TRBJ2-1 | TRBV7-6 | TRBD2 | few | CASSAQAGGLNEQFF | TGTGCCAGCAGCGCCCAGGCGGGAGGGCTAAATGAGCAGTTCTTC
TRBJ2-2 | TRBV5-1 | . | . | CASSFGGRGTGELFF | TGCGCCAGCAGCTTCGGAGGGCGAGGCACCGGGGAGCTGTTTTTT
TRBJ2-7 | TRBV7-2 | TRBD1 | . | CASSSTGRYEQYF | TGTGCCAGCAGCTCGACAGGGCGTTACGAGCAGTACTTC
TRBJ1-5 | TRBV18 | . | . | CASSPNRELRNQPQHF | TGTGCCAGCTCGCCAAACAGGGAGTTGCGCAATCAGCCCCAGCATTTT
TRBJ2-1 | TRBV7-9 | TRBD2 | once | CASSPLLGRGGVGEQFF | TGTGCCAGCAGCCCCCTCTTGGGGCGGGGGGGCGTTGGTGAGCAGTTCTTC
TRBJ1-1 | TRBV7-7 | . | . | CASSLGQNTEAFF | TGTGCCAGCAGCTTGGGACAGAACACTGAAGCTTTCTTT
TRBJ2-1 | TRBV29-1 | TRBD2 | . | CSVNRLAGDEQFF | TGCAGCGTTAACCGACTAGCGGGAGATGAGCAGTTCTTC
TRBJ2-3 | TRBV9 | . | . | CASSVDGLSTDTQYF | TGTGCCAGCAGCGTGGACGGACTTAGCACAGATACGCAGTATTTT
TRBJ2-1 | TRBV4-2 | TRBD2 | . | CASSQSGGAHNEQFF | TGTGCCAGCAGCCAAAGCGGGGGGGCACATAATGAGCAGTTCTTC
TRBJ2-1 | TRBV27 | TRBD2 | . | CASSALAGGRNEQFF | TGTGCCAGCAGTGCACTAGCGGGGGGTAGAAATGAGCAGTTCTTC
TRBJ1-5 | TRBV23-1 | . | . | CASSHRDWGNQPQHF | TGCGCCAGCAGTCACCGGGACTGGGGCAATCAGCCCCAGCATTTT
TRBJ2-5 | TRBV5-4 | TRBD1 | once | CASSPGQGRGTQYF | TGTGCCAGCAGCCCGGGACAGGGGAGGGGGACCCAGTACTTC
TRBJ2-5 | TRBV2 | . | once | CASSDRQETQYF | TGTGCCAGCAGTGACAGGCAAGAGACCCAGTACTTC
TRBJ1-2 | TRBV13 | TRBD1 | . | CASREGGRGPRGYTF | TGTGCCAGCAGGGAAGGGGGCAGGGGCCCTCGTGGCTACACCTTC
TRBJ2-1 | TRBV19 | TRBD1 | once | CASSGGTGWFEQFF | TGTGCCAGTAGTGGGGGGACAGGGTGGTTTGAGCAGTTCTTC
TRBJ1-4 | TRBV5-4 | . | . | CASSQGTATNEKLFF | TGTGCCAGCAGCCAAGGTACAGCAACTAATGAAAAACTGTTTTTT
TRBJ1-6 | TRBV7-6 | TRBD1 | . | CASSSRQGGGSPLHF | TGTGCCAGCAGCAGCAGACAGGGAGGAGGATCACCCCTCCACTTT
TRBJ2-1 | TRBV4-1 | . | . | CASSQAGLMINEQFF | TGCGCCAGCAGCCAAGCGGGACTCATGATAAATGAGCAGTTCTTC
TRBJ1-1 | TRBV2 | TRBD1 | . | CASSRGQRTNTEAFF | TGTGCCAGCAGCCGGGGACAGCGGACGAACACTGAAGCTTTCTTT
TRBJ2-1 | TRBV2 | TRBD1 | . | CASSLRDRNNEQFF | TGTGCCAGCAGCCTCCGGGACAGAAACAATGAGCAGTTCTTC
TRBJ1-1 | TRBV7-2 | TRBD1 | . | CASSIRQGGGAFF | TGTGCCAGCAGCATAAGACAGGGGGGAGGAGCTTTCTTT
TRBJ1-1 | TRBV15 | . | . | CATSPRAGSGTEAFF | TGTGCCACCAGCCCCCGAGCGGGTTCCGGGACTGAAGCTTTCTTT
TRBJ1-1 | TRBV2 | . | . | CASRPLGGLNTEAFF | TGTGCCAGCAGGCCCCTTGGAGGATTGAACACTGAAGCTTTCTTT
TRBJ1-2 | TRBV28 | . | . | CASSFQGNYGYTF | TGTGCCAGCAGTTTTCAGGGGAACTATGGCTACACCTTC
TRBJ1-3 | TRBV6-6 | . | . | CASHGGGTIYF | TGTGCCAGCCACGGGGGGGGCACCATATATTTT
TRBJ2-7 | TRBV5-6 | . | . | CASSLIDIYNHEQYF | TGTGCCAGCAGCTTGATTGACATTTATAACCACGAGCAGTACTTC
TRBJ2-7 | TRBV9 | . | . | CASSVLGGVGDEQYF | TGTGCCAGCAGCGTGTTAGGAGGTGTTGGGGACGAGCAGTACTTC
TRBJ2-3 | TRBV9 | . | once | CASSVQGLHSTDTQYF | TGTGCCAGCAGCGTCCAGGGACTCCATAGCACAGATACGCAGTATTTT
TRBJ2-3 | TRBV2 | . | . | CASSSGIGTTDTQYF | TGTGCCAGCAGTTCCGGGATAGGCACAACAGATACGCAGTATTTT
TRBJ2-5 | TRBV7-6 | TRBD2 | . | CASSRLAAGETQYF | TGTGCCAGCAGCCGCCTAGCGGCAGGAGAGACCCAGTACTTC
TRBJ1-3 | TRBV5-6 | TRBD1 | once | CASSWGTVLGGNTIYF | TGTGCCAGCAGCTGGGGGACAGTCTTAGGCGGAAACACCATATATTTT
TRBJ1-2 | TRBV7-3 | . | . | CASSLSEGDGYTF | TGTGCCAGCAGCTTATCCGAGGGTGATGGCTACACCTTC
TRBJ2-7 | TRBV7-7 | . | . | CASRDTDTEQYF | TGTGCCAGCAGGGACACGGACACGGAGCAGTACTTC
TRBJ2-2 | TRBV5-1 | TRBD1 | . | CASSSGTGRTGELFF | TGCGCCAGCAGCTCCGGGACAGGGCGGACCGGGGAGCTGTTTTTT